What follows describes a single T cell receptor (beta chain). As yet, its antigen is unknown. Measured with immunoSEQ multiplex PCR; TCRdb has only the in-frame clones, and not every one. The table records some 19,000 clones, roughly 71% of them present only once. The source of the sample is a study of OX40 agonist ivuxolimab in advanced cancers. Study context: At 0.01 to 10 mg/kg, ivuxolimab was administered intravenously to patients every 2 weeks.

V dropped 5 bases and J dropped 9 bases, with 5 bases sitting between them. Per germline, CDR1 SGHTA and CDR2 FQGTGA. The CDR3 length is 10 residues. Study observations and caveats: On average, a greater number of expanded clones characterised CD8+ T cells relative to CD4+.

The TCR originated in an adult with an advanced solid tumor such as melanoma, head and neck, liver or kidney cancer. Sequences were derived from CD4+ or CD8+ T cells sorted from blood, sampled in a trial of the OX40 agonist ivuxolimab. The chain couples TRBV7-3 to TRBJ1-5, with D unresolved. The DNA for the CDR3 is TGTGCCAGCAGCGACTGGCCCCAGCATTTT. It encodes CASSDWPQHF.